This T cell receptor (beta chain) was captured in a study of regulatory T cells in long-lasting Graves disease. Ten or more counts support this clonotype. Sample time point: newly diagnosed GD, antithyroid drugs for less than 3 months. PBMC-derived RNA was used for the TCR library. This CDR3 has 14 amino acids. The trim removed 2 bases at V and 11 bases at J, leaving 4 bases unmatched. The germline CDR1 and CDR2 sequences are SGHNT and YENEEA. Construction of the TCR beta libraries employed iRepertoire HTBI primers in conjunction with Arm-PCR of CDR3 regions. One entry per CDR3 protein, called by TCRdb with MiXCR from the multiplex PCR reads. The sample lists 200,000 to 250,000 distinct CDR3 sequences, approximately 18% occurring once. These records were also assigned to another study, of T cells in Graves' hyperthyroidism and ophthalmopathy.

The TCR sequence derives from a woman aged 25 to 39 with Graves disease. The V call is TRBV11-3, the J call TRBJ1-6; the match to TRBD1 covers 9 bases. This sample comprised peripheral blood mononuclear cells (PBMCs), obtained at new diagnosis, from a patient treated with antithyroid drugs. The CDR3 here is CASSLPGTGPPLHF. The CDR3 DNA follows: TGTGCCAGCAGCTTACCGGGGACAGGGCCACCCCTCCACTTT.